This T cell receptor (beta chain) was captured by sequencing in a study of beta chain features in type 1 diabetes. Study-wide context: Comparable age, gender and cell yields were observed in patients relative to healthy donors.

Broader study findings: Shorter templates might be favored by PCR, and equally so in patients and in controls. Insertions at VDJ junctions were less frequent in type 1 diabetes patients. These patients also deleted more nucleotides at the same junctions.

This clone was found a few times. Its antigen is not identified. CDR3 length: 14 amino acids. Trimming at V came to 6 bases and at J to 4 bases, leaving 5 bases not matched to a gene. Germline V gene data show CDR1 as SGHTA and CDR2 as FQGTGA. Expressed TCRB transcripts were sequenced because the entire RNA isolate underwent reverse transcription. Repertoires were generated with immunoSEQ multiplex PCR, while TCRdb's copy carries only in-frame clones and drops some. The table includes 330,000 or so clones, 15% to 20% detected once. The chain carries TRBV7-3 and TRBJ1-1, with 10 bases fitting TRBD1. Sequenced: naive CD4+ T cells from blood. The receptor was derived from a woman aged 18-29 years in good health. For the CDR3, the DNA is TGTGCCAGCAGTGCGGGACAGGGGCCCACTGAAGCTTTCTTT. Translating it yields CASSAGQGPTEAFF.